What follows are 23 T cell receptor beta chains derived from one specimen sequenced in a study of blood T cell repertoires in COVID-19. Libraries were prepared by immunoSEQ multiplex PCR; TCRdb keeps only in-frame clonotypes and omits some of them. This sample has approximately 140,000 clones, with roughly 78% found just once. Sequencing input: peripheral blood. These receptors came from a man in his sixties with acute or convalescent COVID-19.

This clone was seen a few times. The J gene is TRBJ2-1, the V gene TRBV6-2 or TRBV6-3, with 10 bases matching TRBD2. This CDR3 is 15 amino acids long. V lost 5 bases, J lost 9 bases, and 10 bases stayed unmatched. Germline V CDR1 and CDR2: MNHEY, SVGEGT. CDR3 region: CASSKIAGGNSEQFF. In DNA form, the CDR3 reads TGTGCCAGCAGTAAAATAGCGGGAGGAAACAGTGAGCAGTTCTTC.

This chain links TRBV27 with TRBJ2-1; TRBD1 agrees at 9 bases. The CDR3 is made up of 14 amino acids. V lost 6 bases to trimming and J lost 5 bases; unmatched junction nucleotides: 5. Germline V lookup: CDR1 MNHEY, CDR2 SMNVEV (reference sequence). The DNA for the CDR3 is TGTGCCAGCAGATGGACAGGGGCGCACAATGAGCAGTTCTTC. Translation: CASRWTGAHNEQFF.

The chain employs TRBV30 and TRBJ1-6, with 7 bases fitting TRBD1. The V gene's germline CDR1 is GTSNPN and CDR2 SVGIG (reference sequence). V trimming: 4 bases; J trimming: 9 bases; junction bases outside the gene matches: 12. The CDR3 length is 15 residues. In DNA, the CDR3 is TGTGCCTGGAAATTACAGGGGACTAGAAGTTCACCCCTCCACTTT. Translated, it gives CAWKLQGTRSSPLHF. The full variable domain, rest sourced from reference TRBV30 and TRBJ1-6, is SQTIHQWPATLVQPVGSPLSLECTVEGTSNPNLYWYRQAAGRGLQLLFYSVGIGQISSEVPQNLSASRPQDRQFILSSKKLLLSDSGFYLCAWKLQGTRSSPLHFGNGTRLTVT.

The sample holds a few counts of this clone. The gene calls are TRBV7-9 and TRBJ1-2; tentative D call: TRBD1 (5 bases). Trimming took off 4 bases at V and 0 bases at J, with 9 bases between the two ends. There are 14 residues in the CDR3. Germline V gene sequence: CDR1 SEHNR, CDR2 FQNEAQ (reference sequence). As DNA, the CDR3 is TGTGCCAGCAGCTCGACAGTAGCTAACTATGGCTACACCTTC. It encodes CASSSTVANYGYTF.

This chain links TRBV5-6 with TRBJ1-2, with D hard to call. Trimming left V 4 bases short and J 4 bases short, with 20 bases between. The CDR3 length is 16 residues. CDR1 SGHDT and CDR2 YYEEEE come from the germline V gene. The CDR3 DNA is TGTGCCAGCAGCACTAGGAGTCAGGCCCCCTTCTATGGCTACACCTTC. Its protein product is CASSTRSQAPFYGYTF.

The chain links TRBV9 to TRBJ2-3, with no clear D. V shed 0 bases and J shed 3 bases, with 5 bases lying between them. The CDR3 is 13 amino acids. Germline V lookup: CDR1 SGDLS, CDR2 YYNGEE. The CDR3 region has the DNA TGTGCCAGCAGCGTAGCTCGGACAGATACGCAGTATTTT. Encoded protein: CASSVARTDTQYF.

This rearrangement joins TRBV11-2 to TRBJ2-2, with TRBD2 matching over 11 bases. With V trimmed by 3 bases and J by 7 bases, 7 bases remained unmatched. CDR3 length: 16 residues. Germline CDR1 is SGHAT and CDR2 is FQNNGV. Written as DNA, the CDR3 is TGTGCCAGCAGCTTTTTAGCGGGAGGGCCTGTCGGGGAGCTGTTTTTT. This sequence encodes CASSFLAGGPVGELFF.

The V call is TRBV5-4, the J call TRBJ1-2; 8 bases align to TRBD1. After removal of 6 bases from V and 8 bases from J, the junction contained 12 bases not matched to a gene. CDR1 is SGHNT, CDR2 YYREEE, per germline (reference sequence). There are 14 residues in the CDR3. The CDR3 DNA sequence: TGTGCCAGCAACCAGCAGGGGGCGACAAGGGGCTACACCTTC. This encodes CASNQQGATRGYTF.

The chain has TRBV11-2 and TRBJ2-7; D is possibly TRBD1 (5 bases). CDR3 length: 13 residues. V lost 6 bases, J lost 3 bases, and 12 bases lay in between. CDR1 and CDR2 from the germline V gene are SGHAT and FQNNGV. CDR3 sequence reads: CASRRGQHYEQYF. The CDR3 region has the DNA TGTGCCAGCAGGCGTGGACAACACTACGAGCAGTACTTC.

The chain joins TRBV5-4 to TRBJ2-1; 7 bases align to TRBD1. The germline V gene encodes CDR1 SGHNT and CDR2 YYREEE (reference sequence). With V trimmed by 0 bases and J by 0 bases, 3 bases remained unmatched. The CDR3 covers 16 residues. The CDR3 bases are TGTGCCAGCAGCTTGGGACAGGGAAGCTCCTACAATGAGCAGTTCTTC. Its translation is CASSLGQGSSYNEQFF.

The rearrangement joins TRBV27 to TRBJ2-7; possible D gene TRBD1, 6 bases. Germline CDR1 reads MNHEY; CDR2 reads SMNVEV (reference sequence). V lost 6 bases, J lost 3 bases, and 12 bases lay in between. This CDR3 has 13 residues. The CDR3 here is CASSPRGSYEQYF. CDR3 in DNA: TGTGCCAGCAGCCCGAGGGGGAGCTACGAGCAGTACTTC.

Turning to this clone: This same CDR3 is encoded by further DNA sequences in the sample. V gene TRBV28 combines with J gene TRBJ2-7; 9 bases match TRBD1. V lost 4 bases to trimming and J lost 1 base; unmatched junction nucleotides: 2. The CDR3 loop spans 14 amino acids. Germline values: CDR1 MDHEN, CDR2 SYDVKM. For the CDR3, the DNA is TGTGCCAGCAGTTCGACAGGGGGTTCCTACGAGCAGTACTTC. As protein: CASSSTGGSYEQYF.

The gene calls are TRBV2 and TRBJ2-7; D is unresolved. Germline loops: CDR1 SNHLY, CDR2 FYNNEI. V shed 5 bases and J shed 6 bases, with 8 bases lying between them. The CDR3 runs to 11 residues. This CDR3 reads CASSPESEQYF. The CDR3 DNA reads TGTGCCAGCAGTCCGGAGTCCGAGCAGTACTTC. Variable domain in full (rest from reference TRBV2 and TRBJ2-7): EPEVTQTPSHQVTQMGQEVILRCVPISNHLYFYWYRQILGQKVEFLVSFYNNEISEKSEIFDDQFSVERPDGSNFTLKIRSTKLEDSAMYFCASSPESEQYFGPGTRLTVT.

The chain uses TRBV19 and TRBJ2-2, with 11 bases that match TRBD2. The germline V gene has CDR1 LNHDA and CDR2 SQIVND (reference sequence). Trimming removed 6 bases from V and 7 bases from J; junction bases left unmatched: 4. CDR3 size: 14 residues. The CDR3 reads CASRLAGELGELFF. The CDR3 region has the DNA TGTGCCAGTAGACTAGCGGGAGAGCTCGGGGAGCTGTTTTTT.

The chain is built from TRBV29-1 and TRBJ2-1; 8 nucleotides line up with TRBD2. This CDR3 region has 12 residues. The V segment lost 0 bases and the J segment 13 bases; nucleotides outside the gene matches: 5. Germline V gene sequence: CDR1 SQVTM, CDR2 ANQGSEA. CDR3 in DNA: TGCAGCGTTGAAGAGGGCAGCGGGAGTCAGTTCTTC. This sequence encodes CSVEEGSGSQFF.

The V call is TRBV30, the J call TRBJ2-5; D is possibly TRBD2 (6 bases). V gave up 2 bases and J gave up 2 bases, with 12 bases separating them. The CDR3 contains 14 residues. Germline V gene sequence: CDR1 GTSNPN, CDR2 SVGIG (reference sequence). The CDR3 reads CAWSSAGKQETQYF. For the CDR3, the DNA is TGTGCCTGGAGTAGCGCGGGAAAGCAAGAGACCCAGTACTTC.

The V gene is TRBV6-5, the J gene TRBJ1-6; D gene ambiguous. Trimming shortened V by 6 bases and J by 6 bases, and 6 bases separated the two germline ends. CDR3 length: 12 residues. Germline assignment: CDR1 MNHEY and CDR2 SVGAGI. Here the CDR3 reads CASRQSNSPLHF. CDR3 nucleotides: TGTGCCAGCAGACAGAGTAATTCACCCCTCCACTTT.

The V gene is TRBV9, the J gene TRBJ1-2, with D uncertain. Trimming stripped 0 bases from V and 1 base from J, with 7 bases between. CDR1 is SGDLS, CDR2 YYNGEE, per germline. The CDR3 runs 14 residues. CDR3 in amino acids: CASSVAGNNYGYTF. CDR3 in DNA: TGTGCCAGCAGCGTAGCGGGAAATAACTATGGCTACACCTTC.

The rearrangement uses TRBV15 and TRBJ2-3, with a tentative D call TRBD2 (6 bases). Germline values: CDR1 LNHNV, CDR2 YYDKDF (reference sequence). V was clipped by 1 base and J by 2 bases, with 16 bases between them. The CDR3 extends over 17 amino acids. DNA for the CDR3: TGTGCCACCAGCAGAGGCGTGACGGGAGCCTCCACAGATACGCAGTATTTT. Translated: CATSRGVTGASTDTQYF.

The chain is built from TRBV10-2 and TRBJ1-1; 7 bases align to TRBD1. The CDR3 runs 15 residues. Germline V gene lookup returns CDR1 WSHSY and CDR2 SAAADI. With 0 bases clipped from V and 3 bases from J, the junction kept 4 bases outside the gene matches. The CDR3 loop reads CASSESSDRDTEAFF. CDR3 DNA: TGCGCCAGCAGTGAGTCAAGTGACAGGGACACTGAAGCTTTCTTT.

The chain is built from TRBV9 and TRBJ2-1; D call uncertain. V dropped 3 bases and J dropped 0 bases, with 10 bases sitting between them. Germline values: CDR1 SGDLS, CDR2 YYNGEE. This CDR3 has 15 amino acids. CDR3 coding DNA: TGTGCCAGCAGCGGATATCTAGGCTCCTACAATGAGCAGTTCTTC. Encoded protein: CASSGYLGSYNEQFF.

The chain is built from TRBV6-6 and TRBJ1-4, with 9 bases that match TRBD1. Trimming took 4 bases from V and 1 from J; bases not matched to a gene: 4. The V gene's germline CDR1 is MNHNY and CDR2 SVGAGI (reference sequence). This CDR3 has 16 amino acids. As DNA, the CDR3 is TGTGCCAGCAGTTCCCCGGGACAGGGAACTAATGAAAAACTGTTTTTT. Protein: CASSSPGQGTNEKLFF.

The chain's CDR3 is CASSPIENTEAFF. DNA of the CDR3: TGTGCCAGCTCACCAATAGAGAACACTGAAGCTTTCTTT. The genes are TRBV18 and TRBJ1-1; no definite D call. This CDR3 comprises 13 residues. Germline values: CDR1 KGHSH, CDR2 LQKENI. V was shortened by 2 bases and J by 1 base, with 5 bases between the two germline ends.